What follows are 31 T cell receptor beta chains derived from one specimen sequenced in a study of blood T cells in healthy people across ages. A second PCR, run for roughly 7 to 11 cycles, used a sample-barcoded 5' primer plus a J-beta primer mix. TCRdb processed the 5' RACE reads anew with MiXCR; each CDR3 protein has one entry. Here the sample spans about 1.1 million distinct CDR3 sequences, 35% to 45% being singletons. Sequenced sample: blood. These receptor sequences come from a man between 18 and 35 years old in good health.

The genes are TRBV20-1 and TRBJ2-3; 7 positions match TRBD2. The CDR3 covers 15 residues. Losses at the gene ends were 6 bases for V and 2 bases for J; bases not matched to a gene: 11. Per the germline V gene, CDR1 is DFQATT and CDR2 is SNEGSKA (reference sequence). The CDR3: CSALETGGVTDTQYF. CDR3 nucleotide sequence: TGCAGTGCGCTAGAGACTGGGGGGGTCACAGATACGCAGTATTTT.

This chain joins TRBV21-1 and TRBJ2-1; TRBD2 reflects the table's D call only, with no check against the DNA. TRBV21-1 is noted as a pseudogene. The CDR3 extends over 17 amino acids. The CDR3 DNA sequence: TGTGCCAGCGTTGAGATCGGACTAGCGGGGGGCCACAATGAGCAGTTCTTC. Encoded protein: CASVEIGLAGGHNEQFF.

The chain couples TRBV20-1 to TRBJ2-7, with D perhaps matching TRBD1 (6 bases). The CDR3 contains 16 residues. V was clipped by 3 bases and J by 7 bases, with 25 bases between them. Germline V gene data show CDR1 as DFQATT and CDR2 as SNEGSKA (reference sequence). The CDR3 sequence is CSASVTQGRLRHEQYF. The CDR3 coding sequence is TGCAGTGCTAGTGTGACACAGGGCCGCCTAAGGCATGAGCAGTACTTC.

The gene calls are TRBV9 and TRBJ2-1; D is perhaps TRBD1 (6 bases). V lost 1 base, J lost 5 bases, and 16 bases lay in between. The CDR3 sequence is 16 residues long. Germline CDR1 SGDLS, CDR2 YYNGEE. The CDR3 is CASSVSLGTTNNEQFF. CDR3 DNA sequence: TGTGCCAGCAGCGTAAGTCTTGGGACAACGAACAATGAGCAGTTCTTC.

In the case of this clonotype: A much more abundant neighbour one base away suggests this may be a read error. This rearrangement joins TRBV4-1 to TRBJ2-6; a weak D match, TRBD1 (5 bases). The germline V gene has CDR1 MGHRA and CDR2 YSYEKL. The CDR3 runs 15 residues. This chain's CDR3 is CASGQESRVANVLTF. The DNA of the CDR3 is TGCGCCAGCGGCCAAGAATCCAGGGTGGCCAACGTCCTGACTTTC.

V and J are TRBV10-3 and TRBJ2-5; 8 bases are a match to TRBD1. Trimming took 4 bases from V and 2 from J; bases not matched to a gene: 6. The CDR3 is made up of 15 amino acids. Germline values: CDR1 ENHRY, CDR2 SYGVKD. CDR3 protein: CAISVLGQGQETQYF. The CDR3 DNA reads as TGTGCCATCAGTGTCCTTGGACAGGGACAAGAGACCCAGTACTTC.

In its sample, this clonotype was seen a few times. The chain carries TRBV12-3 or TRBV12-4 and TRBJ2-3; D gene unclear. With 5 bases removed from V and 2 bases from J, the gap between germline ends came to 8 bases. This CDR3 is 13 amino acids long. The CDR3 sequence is CASSDTYTDTQYF. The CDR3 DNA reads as TGTGCCAGCAGTGATACGTACACAGATACGCAGTATTTT.

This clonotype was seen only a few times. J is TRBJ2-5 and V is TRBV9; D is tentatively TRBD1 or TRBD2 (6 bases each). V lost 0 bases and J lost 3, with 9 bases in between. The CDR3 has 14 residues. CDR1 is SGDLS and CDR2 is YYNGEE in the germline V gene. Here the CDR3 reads CASSVGGAKETQYF. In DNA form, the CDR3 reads TGTGCCAGCAGCGTAGGGGGGGCAAAAGAGACCCAGTACTTC.

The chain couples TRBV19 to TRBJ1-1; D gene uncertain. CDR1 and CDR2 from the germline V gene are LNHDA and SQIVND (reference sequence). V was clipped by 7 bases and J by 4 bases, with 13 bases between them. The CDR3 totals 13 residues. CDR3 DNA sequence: TGTGCCAGTAATAGTCTTTCGGGCACTGAAGCTTTCTTT. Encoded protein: CASNSLSGTEAFF.

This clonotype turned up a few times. The CDR3 loop is CASSGSGGANEQFF. The CDR3 DNA follows: TGTGCCAGCAGTGGGTCAGGGGGGGCCAATGAGCAGTTCTTC. The rearrangement links TRBV27 to TRBJ2-1; D tentatively fits TRBD1 or TRBD2 (7 bases each). Germline V gives CDR1 MNHEY, CDR2 SMNVEV (reference sequence). V lost 5 bases and J lost 6, with 14 bases in between. CDR3 length: 14 amino acids.

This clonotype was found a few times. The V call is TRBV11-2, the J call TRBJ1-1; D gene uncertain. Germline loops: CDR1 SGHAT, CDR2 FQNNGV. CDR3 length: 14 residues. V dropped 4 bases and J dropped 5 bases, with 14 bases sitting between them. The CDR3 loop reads CASSSVRGRTEAFF. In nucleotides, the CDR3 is TGTGCCAGCAGCTCCGTCCGCGGGAGAACTGAAGCTTTCTTT.

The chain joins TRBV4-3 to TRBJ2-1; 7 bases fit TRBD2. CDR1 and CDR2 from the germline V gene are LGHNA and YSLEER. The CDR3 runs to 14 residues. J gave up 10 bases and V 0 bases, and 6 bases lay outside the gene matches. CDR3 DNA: TGCGCCAGCAGCCAAGAAGCGGGACGCGGCGAGCAGTTCTTC. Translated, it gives CASSQEAGRGEQFF.

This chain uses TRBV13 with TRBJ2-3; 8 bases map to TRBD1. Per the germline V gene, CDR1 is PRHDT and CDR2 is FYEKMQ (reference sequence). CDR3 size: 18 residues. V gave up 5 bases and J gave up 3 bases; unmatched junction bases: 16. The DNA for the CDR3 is TGTGCCAGCAGCCCGCGGACAGGGTGGTTCGGAATGACAGATACGCAGTATTTT. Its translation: CASSPRTGWFGMTDTQYF.

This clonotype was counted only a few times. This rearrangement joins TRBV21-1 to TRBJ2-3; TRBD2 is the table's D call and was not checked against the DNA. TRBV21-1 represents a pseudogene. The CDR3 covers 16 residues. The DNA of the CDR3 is TGTGCCAGCAGCAACCGGACTAGCCAGGGCACAGATACGCAGTATTTT. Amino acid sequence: CASSNRTSQGTDTQYF.

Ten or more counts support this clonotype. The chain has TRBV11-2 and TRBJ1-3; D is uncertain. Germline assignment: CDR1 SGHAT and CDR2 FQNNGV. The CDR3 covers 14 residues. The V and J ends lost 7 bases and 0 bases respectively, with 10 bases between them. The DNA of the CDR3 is TGTGCCAGCAACCCTTGGGGCTCTGGAAACACCATATATTTT. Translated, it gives CASNPWGSGNTIYF.

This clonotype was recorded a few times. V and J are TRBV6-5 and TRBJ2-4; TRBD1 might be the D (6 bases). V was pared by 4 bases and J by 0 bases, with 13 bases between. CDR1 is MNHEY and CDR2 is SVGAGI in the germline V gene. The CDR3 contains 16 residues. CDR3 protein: CASSSGQLLAKNIQYF. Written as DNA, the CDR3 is TGTGCCAGCAGTTCCGGACAGCTTCTAGCCAAAAACATTCAGTACTTC.

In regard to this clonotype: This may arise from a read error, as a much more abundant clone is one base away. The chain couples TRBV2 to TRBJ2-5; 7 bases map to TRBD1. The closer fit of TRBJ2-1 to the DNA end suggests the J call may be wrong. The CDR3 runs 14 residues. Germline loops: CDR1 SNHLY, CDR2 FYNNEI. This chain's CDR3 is CASRPDRDQETQFF. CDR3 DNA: TGTGCCAGCAGGCCTGACAGGGACCAAGAGACCCAGTTCTTC.

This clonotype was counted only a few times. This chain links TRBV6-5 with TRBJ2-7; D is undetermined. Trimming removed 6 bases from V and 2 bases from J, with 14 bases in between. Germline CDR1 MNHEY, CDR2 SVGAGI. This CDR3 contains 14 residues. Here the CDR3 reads CASRTPGLPYEQYF. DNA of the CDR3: TGTGCCAGCAGGACGCCTGGCCTCCCCTACGAGCAGTACTTC.

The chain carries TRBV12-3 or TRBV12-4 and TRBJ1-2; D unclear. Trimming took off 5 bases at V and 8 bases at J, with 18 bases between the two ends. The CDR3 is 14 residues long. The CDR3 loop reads CASSVGASLRGYTF. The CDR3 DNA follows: TGTGCCAGCAGTGTAGGTGCCAGCTTAAGGGGCTACACCTTC.

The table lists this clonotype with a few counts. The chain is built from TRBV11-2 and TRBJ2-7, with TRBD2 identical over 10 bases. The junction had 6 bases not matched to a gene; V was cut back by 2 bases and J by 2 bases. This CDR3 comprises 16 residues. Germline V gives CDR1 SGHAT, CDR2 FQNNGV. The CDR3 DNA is TGTGCCAGCAGCTTATCTATAGCGGGGGGAGCCTACGAGCAGTACTTC. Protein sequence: CASSLSIAGGAYEQYF.

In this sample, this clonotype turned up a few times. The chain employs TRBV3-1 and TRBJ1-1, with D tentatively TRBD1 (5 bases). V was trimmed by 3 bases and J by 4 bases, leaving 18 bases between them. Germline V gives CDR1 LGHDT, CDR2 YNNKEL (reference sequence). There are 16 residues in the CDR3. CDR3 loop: CASSHNIGVLFTEAFF. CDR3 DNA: TGTGCCAGCAGCCACAATATAGGGGTGTTGTTCACTGAAGCTTTCTTT.

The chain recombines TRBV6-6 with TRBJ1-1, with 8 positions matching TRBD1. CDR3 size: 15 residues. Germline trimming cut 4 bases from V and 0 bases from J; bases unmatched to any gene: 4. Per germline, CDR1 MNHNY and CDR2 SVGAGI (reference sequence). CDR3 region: CASSSLGQVNTEAFF. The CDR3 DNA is TGTGCCAGCAGTTCCTTGGGACAGGTGAACACTGAAGCTTTCTTT.

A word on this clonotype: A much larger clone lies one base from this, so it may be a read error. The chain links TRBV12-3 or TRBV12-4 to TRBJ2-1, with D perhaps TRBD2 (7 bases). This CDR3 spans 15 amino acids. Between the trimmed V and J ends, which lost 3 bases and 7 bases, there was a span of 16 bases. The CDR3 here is CASSFGVGGPNEQFF. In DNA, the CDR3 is TGTGCCAGCAGTTTTGGAGTGGGGGGGCCAAATGAGCAGTTCTTC.

Here the CDR3 DNA reads TGTGCCAGCAGTTCTCCTATCTCACCCCTCCACTTT. It is translated as CASSSPISPLHF. This chain links TRBV27 with TRBJ1-6; D ambiguous. Germline CDR1 MNHEY, CDR2 SMNVEV (reference sequence). The V end was cut by 4 bases, the J end by 10 bases, with 8 bases between. The length of the CDR3 is 12 residues.

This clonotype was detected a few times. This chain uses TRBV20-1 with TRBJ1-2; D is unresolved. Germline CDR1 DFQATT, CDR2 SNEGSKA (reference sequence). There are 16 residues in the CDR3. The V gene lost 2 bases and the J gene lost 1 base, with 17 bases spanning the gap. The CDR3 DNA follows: TGCAGTGCTAGACGTCCCCCATCAGTCAGTAACTATGGCTACACCTTC. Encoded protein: CSARRPPSVSNYGYTF.

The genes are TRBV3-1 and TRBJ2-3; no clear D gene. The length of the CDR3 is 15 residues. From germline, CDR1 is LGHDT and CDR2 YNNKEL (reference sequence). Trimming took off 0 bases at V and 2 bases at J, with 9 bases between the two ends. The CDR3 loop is CASSQEPDSTDTQYF. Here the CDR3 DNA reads TGTGCCAGCAGCCAAGAACCAGACTCCACAGATACGCAGTATTTT.

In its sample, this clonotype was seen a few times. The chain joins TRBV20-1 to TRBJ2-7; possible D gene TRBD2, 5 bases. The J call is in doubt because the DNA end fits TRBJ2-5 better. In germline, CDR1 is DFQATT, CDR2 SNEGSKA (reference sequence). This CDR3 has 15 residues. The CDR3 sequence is CSAKGLAGVLETQYF. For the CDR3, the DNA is TGCAGTGCCAAAGGCCTAGCTGGGGTTTTGGAGACCCAGTACTTC.

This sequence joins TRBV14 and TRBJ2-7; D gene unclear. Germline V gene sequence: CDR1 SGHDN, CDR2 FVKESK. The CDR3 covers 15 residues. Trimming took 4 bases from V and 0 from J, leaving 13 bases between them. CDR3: CASSLGDTVSYEQYF. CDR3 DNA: TGTGCCAGCAGCCTCGGAGACACCGTCTCCTACGAGCAGTACTTC.

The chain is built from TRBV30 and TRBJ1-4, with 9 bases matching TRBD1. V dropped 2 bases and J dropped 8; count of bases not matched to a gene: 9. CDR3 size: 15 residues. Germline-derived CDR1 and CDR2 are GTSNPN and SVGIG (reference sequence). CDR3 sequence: CAWSIPGQGREKLFF. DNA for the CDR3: TGTGCCTGGAGTATACCGGGACAGGGAAGAGAAAAACTGTTTTTT.

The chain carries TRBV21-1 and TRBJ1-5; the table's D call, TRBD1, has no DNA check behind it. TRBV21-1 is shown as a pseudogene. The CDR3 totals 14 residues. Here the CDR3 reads CASSKVRVRQPQHF. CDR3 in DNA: TGTGCCAGCAGCAAAGTCAGGGTGAGGCAGCCCCAGCATTTT.

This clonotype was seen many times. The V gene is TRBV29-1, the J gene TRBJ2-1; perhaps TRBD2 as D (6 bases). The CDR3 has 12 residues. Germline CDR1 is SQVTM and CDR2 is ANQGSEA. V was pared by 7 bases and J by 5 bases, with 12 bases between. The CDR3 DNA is TGCAGCGGCGGGGAGAGAAACAATGAGCAGTTCTTC. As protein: CSGGERNNEQFF.